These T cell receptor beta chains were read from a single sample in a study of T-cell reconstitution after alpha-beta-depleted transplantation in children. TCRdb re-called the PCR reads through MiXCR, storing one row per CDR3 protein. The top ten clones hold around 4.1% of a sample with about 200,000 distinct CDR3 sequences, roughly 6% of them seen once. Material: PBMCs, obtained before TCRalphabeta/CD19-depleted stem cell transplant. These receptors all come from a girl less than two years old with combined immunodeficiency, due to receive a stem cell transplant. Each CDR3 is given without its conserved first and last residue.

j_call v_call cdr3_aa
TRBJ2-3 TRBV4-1 ASSQVAFPGVGDTQY
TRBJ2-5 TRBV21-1 ASSKPVQTQETQY
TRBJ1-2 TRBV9 ASSVTIGAGEKVHGYT
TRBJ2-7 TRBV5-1 ASSFGGGPYEQY
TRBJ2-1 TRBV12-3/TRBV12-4 AIDRFGEQF
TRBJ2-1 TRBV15 ATSRVRTRSSYNEQF
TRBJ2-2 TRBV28 ASSLATSPRTGELF
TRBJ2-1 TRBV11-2 ASSPRPGHTASSYNEQF
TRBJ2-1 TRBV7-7 ASSYTLLANEQF
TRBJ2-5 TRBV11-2 ASSLDGLAGPRPQETQY
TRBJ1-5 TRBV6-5 ASSYFGTGGTQPQH
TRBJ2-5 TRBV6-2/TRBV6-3 ASSYPPPTETQY
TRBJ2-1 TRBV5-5 ASSPGLEIHNEQF
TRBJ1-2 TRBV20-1 SAKRSRGNYGYT
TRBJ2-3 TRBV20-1 SARGPGVSTDTQY
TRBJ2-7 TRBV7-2 ASSSLGWYEQY
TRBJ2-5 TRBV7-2 ASSLAGVLVETQY
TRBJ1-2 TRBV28 ASSFLRVRGARGGYT